This T cell receptor (beta chain) was obtained from a study of response to subunit inactivated influenza vaccine. Findings of the study overall: Each seasonal influenza vaccination recruits few new T cells, the authors suggested.

This clonotype turned up a few times. Its matching antigen is unknown. V gave up 0 bases and J gave up 2 bases, with 10 bases separating them. Germline CDR1 ENHRY, CDR2 SYGVKD. The CDR3 spans 15 residues. TCRdb reanalysed the RT-PCR reads using MiXCR and keeps one entry per CDR3 protein. This sample carries about 780,000 distinct CDR3 sequences, less than 20% of them seen once, and the ten largest clones take approximately 11%. The sample in question was PBMCs from blood, obtained 5 days after vaccination. The origin of this receptor is a man aged 50 to 60 who received an inactivated influenza vaccine. This chain links TRBV10-3 with TRBJ1-2; TRBD1 is a possible D gene (5 bases). The CDR3 protein is CAISESEGRNYGYTF. In DNA, the CDR3 is TGTGCCATCAGTGAGTCAGAGGGGCGAAACTATGGCTACACCTTC.